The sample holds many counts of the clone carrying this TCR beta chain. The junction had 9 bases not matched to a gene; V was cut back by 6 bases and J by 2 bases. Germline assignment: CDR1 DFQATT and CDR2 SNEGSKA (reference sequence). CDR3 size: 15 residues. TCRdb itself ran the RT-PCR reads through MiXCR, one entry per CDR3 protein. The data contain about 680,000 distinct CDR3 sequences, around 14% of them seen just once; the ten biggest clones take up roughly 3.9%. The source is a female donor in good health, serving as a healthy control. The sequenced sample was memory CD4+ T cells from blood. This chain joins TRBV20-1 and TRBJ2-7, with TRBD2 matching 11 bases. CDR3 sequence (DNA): TGCAGTGCCCGACCCACTAGCGGGGGCCCCTACGAGCAGTACTTC. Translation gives CSARPTSGGPYEQYF.